A selection of T cell receptor beta chains follows, all from one sample in a study of spatial heterogeneity in lung cancer. Each CDR3 protein gets one entry after TCRdb re-called the 5' RACE reads with MiXCR. The sample holds about 50,000 distinct CDR3 sequences, about 7.6% seen once. The sequencing used PBMCs, collected at surgery. These TCRs come from a female donor with early-stage non-small cell lung cancer. Both conserved end residues are trimmed from each CDR3. Fields, in order: V gene, J gene, CDR3 protein.

TRBV4-3	TRBJ2-7	ASSQSTGPHSGEQY
TRBV6-5	TRBJ1-4	ASSYKSWAANEKLF
TRBV29-1	TRBJ1-1	SVHVGAQGEAF
TRBV6-2/TRBV6-3	TRBJ1-4	ASSYGTNREKLF
TRBV10-3	TRBJ1-2	AITRDREDYGYT
TRBV7-3	TRBJ2-1	ASSLGQGTYNEQF
TRBV4-2	TRBJ1-1	ASSHGQGANTEAF
TRBV20-1	TRBJ1-1	SAQNQGNTEAF
TRBV6-2/TRBV6-3	TRBJ2-1	ASSYDGVSYNEQF
TRBV6-1	TRBJ1-5	ASRQEGPNQPQH
TRBV5-6	TRBJ2-7	ASLRTGRYYEQY
TRBV18	TRBJ1-1	ASSPRSGRNTEAF
TRBV5-1	TRBJ1-1	ASSLFQVNTEAF
TRBV6-5	TRBJ2-4	ASSYSTAGNNIQY
TRBV29-1	TRBJ2-7	SVSGFRDRGSSYEQY
TRBV7-2	TRBJ2-3	ASSLFSGALTDTQY
TRBV2	TRBJ1-5	ASSPSVTQPQH
TRBV11-2	TRBJ1-1	ASSFQQGGTEAF
TRBV2	TRBJ2-7	ASQGASSYEQY
TRBV12-3/TRBV12-4	TRBJ1-4	ASSPDRGGEKLF
TRBV20-1	TRBJ2-3	SARGLLAREGTQY
TRBV6-2/TRBV6-3	TRBJ2-3	ASRAYGGTDTQY
TRBV2	TRBJ2-3	ASSEARQGGDTQY
TRBV11-2	TRBJ2-1	ASSYGGLAGGPVEQF
TRBV24-1	TRBJ2-1	ATSDSGLAIYNEQF
TRBV11-2	TRBJ2-7	ASSLVRSSYEQY
TRBV5-1	TRBJ2-2	ASRLLGQPLAGELF
TRBV29-1	TRBJ1-1	SVVGTIGGGGTVNTEAF
TRBV7-9	TRBJ1-6	ASSHPTDSSYNSPLH
TRBV28	TRBJ2-7	ASRTSGGAAEQY
TRBV5-1	TRBJ2-1	ASSLAGGQVVTNPYNEQF
TRBV4-1	TRBJ2-7	ASSQGSDRATYEQY
TRBV7-1	TRBJ2-1	ASSSQEGSDEQF
TRBV18	TRBJ2-7	ASSPRLGTLSYEQY
TRBV27	TRBJ1-6	ATHKGNGNFNSPLH
TRBV29-1	TRBJ2-4	SVEFTGIQY
TRBV19	TRBJ1-2	ASSTLWGYT
TRBV6-6	TRBJ1-5	ATKSRGGNQPQH
TRBV14	TRBJ1-2	ASSPLTRGYGYT
TRBV20-1	TRBJ2-5	SDVIAGGLRETQY
TRBV18	TRBJ2-1	ASSQLSGPPGEQF
TRBV4-3	TRBJ2-1	ASSQDTSGGDNEQF
TRBV6-1	TRBJ1-1	ASRSGQGNAEAF
TRBV7-8	TRBJ2-1	ASSTYRGVSYNEQF
TRBV10-1	TRBJ1-1	ASSDSTWIGEAF
TRBV6-2/TRBV6-3	TRBJ1-2	ASSPTGRGAGGGYT
TRBV7-9	TRBJ1-6	ASSLTGDLYNSPLH
TRBV10-3	TRBJ1-1	AISTGVSTEAF
TRBV7-9	TRBJ1-5	ASSLGGQGRDQPQH
TRBV11-2	TRBJ2-1	ASSLPQHLKTYNEQF
TRBV7-2	TRBJ2-1	ASSRPRDGAYNEQF
TRBV4-3	TRBJ2-1	ASSQDWTGSYNEQF
TRBV5-1	TRBJ2-5	ASSQDGETQY
TRBV6-1	TRBJ2-7	ASSVLRGDYEQY
TRBV3-1	TRBJ2-1	ASSQEGSSYNEQF
TRBV19	TRBJ2-3	ASSPRTGIDTQY